The rows below give T cell receptor beta chains drawn from one sample of a study of lymphopenia after photon versus proton radiotherapy. The assay was immunoSEQ multiplex PCR, and TCRdb's table has in-frame clones only and misses some. The sample lists tens of thousands of clones; about 82% were seen once. Sample: peripheral blood, taken from a patient treated with proton-based radiotherapy. These receptors were collected from a woman in her 70s with pancreatic cancer. Some clones in this sample may be carry-over from other donors' samples. Each CDR3 is given with its conserved first and last residue. A D gene is named only where the DNA matches it firmly. Only some rows state a clone size, as once, few, many or a class for expanded clones.

TRBV6-5,TRBD1,TRBJ1-2,.,CASSYSETGGGGYTF
TRBV7-6,TRBD2,TRBJ2-7,.,CASSLKAGEPYEQYF
TRBV30,TRBD1,TRBJ1-5,once,CAWSSQGGAQPQHF
TRBV29-1,TRBD2,TRBJ2-1,.,CSVETSWRNEQFF
TRBV6-6,TRBD1,TRBJ1-1,.,CASSGDRGNTEAFF
TRBV10-2,TRBD1,TRBJ1-6,.,CASTPGTAGEPLHF
TRBV6-5,.,TRBJ2-1,.,CASSYGTRIDEQFF
TRBV19,TRBD2,TRBJ2-5,.,CASSPGLAGGKEETQYF
TRBV5-3,.,TRBJ2-2,.,CARTLPGHRALRPNTGELFF
TRBV2,.,TRBJ2-5,once,CASRDSGGETQYF
TRBV30,TRBD1,TRBJ1-1,.,CAWSPSRIQGRVTEAFF
TRBV4-1,.,TRBJ1-2,.,CASSQRTVGYGYTF
TRBV12-5,.,TRBJ2-3,.,CASGNTSSTDTQYF
TRBV19,.,TRBJ1-5,.,CASSMGRGGQPQHF
TRBV5-1,.,TRBJ1-1,.,CASSSTAVNTEAFF
TRBV6-6,.,TRBJ1-1,.,CASSYSRGQNTEAFF
TRBV29-1,.,TRBJ2-5,few,CSVEDHTYQETQYF
TRBV18,.,TRBJ2-2,.,CASSPGVETGELFF
TRBV5-5,.,TRBJ2-2,.,CASSRDGNTGELFF
TRBV7-2,.,TRBJ1-2,.,CASSAPELQASYGYTF
TRBV28,TRBD1,TRBJ1-5,.,CASRGTGDDQPQHF
TRBV29-1,.,TRBJ2-3,.,CSVGAGSDTQYF
TRBV29-1,.,TRBJ2-3,.,CSVQRSTDTQYF
TRBV19,.,TRBJ1-2,.,CASSIGAEIYGYTF
TRBV28,.,TRBJ1-2,.,CASSLSGSLNYGYTF
TRBV7-8,.,TRBJ1-1,.,CASSFHREDTEAFF
TRBV19,.,TRBJ2-1,.,CASSPRGYNEQFF
TRBV10-1,.,TRBJ2-1,.,CASSESGGLNEQFF
TRBV6-1,.,TRBJ2-1,.,CASRDREGAIEQFF
TRBV5-1,TRBD1,TRBJ2-1,.,CASSLTGGPFGNEQFF
TRBV6-1,TRBD1,TRBJ2-7,.,CASSAQPRTGSTPYEQYF
TRBV28,TRBD1,TRBJ2-1,.,CASSAGTGVNEQFF
TRBV28,.,TRBJ1-2,.,CASSSSGGNYGYTF
TRBV7-2,TRBD1,TRBJ1-1,.,CASSLGQGRGDTEAFF
TRBV21-1,.,TRBJ2-2,few,CASSTPGQGRNGELFF
TRBV18,TRBD2,TRBJ2-7,.,CASSPSGTRQEQYF
TRBV4-2,.,TRBJ1-6,.,CASSQVQTEGVSPLHF
TRBV30,TRBD2,TRBJ2-1,.,CAWNPGLAGGLWNEQFF
TRBV4-3,.,TRBJ2-3,.,CASSQGPGADTQYF
TRBV6-4,.,TRBJ2-1,.,CASSAQQGGYNEQFF
TRBV30,.,TRBJ1-1,.,CAWNVGWDTEAFF
TRBV7-9,TRBD1,TRBJ1-4,.,CASSLTWSDRDTEKLFF